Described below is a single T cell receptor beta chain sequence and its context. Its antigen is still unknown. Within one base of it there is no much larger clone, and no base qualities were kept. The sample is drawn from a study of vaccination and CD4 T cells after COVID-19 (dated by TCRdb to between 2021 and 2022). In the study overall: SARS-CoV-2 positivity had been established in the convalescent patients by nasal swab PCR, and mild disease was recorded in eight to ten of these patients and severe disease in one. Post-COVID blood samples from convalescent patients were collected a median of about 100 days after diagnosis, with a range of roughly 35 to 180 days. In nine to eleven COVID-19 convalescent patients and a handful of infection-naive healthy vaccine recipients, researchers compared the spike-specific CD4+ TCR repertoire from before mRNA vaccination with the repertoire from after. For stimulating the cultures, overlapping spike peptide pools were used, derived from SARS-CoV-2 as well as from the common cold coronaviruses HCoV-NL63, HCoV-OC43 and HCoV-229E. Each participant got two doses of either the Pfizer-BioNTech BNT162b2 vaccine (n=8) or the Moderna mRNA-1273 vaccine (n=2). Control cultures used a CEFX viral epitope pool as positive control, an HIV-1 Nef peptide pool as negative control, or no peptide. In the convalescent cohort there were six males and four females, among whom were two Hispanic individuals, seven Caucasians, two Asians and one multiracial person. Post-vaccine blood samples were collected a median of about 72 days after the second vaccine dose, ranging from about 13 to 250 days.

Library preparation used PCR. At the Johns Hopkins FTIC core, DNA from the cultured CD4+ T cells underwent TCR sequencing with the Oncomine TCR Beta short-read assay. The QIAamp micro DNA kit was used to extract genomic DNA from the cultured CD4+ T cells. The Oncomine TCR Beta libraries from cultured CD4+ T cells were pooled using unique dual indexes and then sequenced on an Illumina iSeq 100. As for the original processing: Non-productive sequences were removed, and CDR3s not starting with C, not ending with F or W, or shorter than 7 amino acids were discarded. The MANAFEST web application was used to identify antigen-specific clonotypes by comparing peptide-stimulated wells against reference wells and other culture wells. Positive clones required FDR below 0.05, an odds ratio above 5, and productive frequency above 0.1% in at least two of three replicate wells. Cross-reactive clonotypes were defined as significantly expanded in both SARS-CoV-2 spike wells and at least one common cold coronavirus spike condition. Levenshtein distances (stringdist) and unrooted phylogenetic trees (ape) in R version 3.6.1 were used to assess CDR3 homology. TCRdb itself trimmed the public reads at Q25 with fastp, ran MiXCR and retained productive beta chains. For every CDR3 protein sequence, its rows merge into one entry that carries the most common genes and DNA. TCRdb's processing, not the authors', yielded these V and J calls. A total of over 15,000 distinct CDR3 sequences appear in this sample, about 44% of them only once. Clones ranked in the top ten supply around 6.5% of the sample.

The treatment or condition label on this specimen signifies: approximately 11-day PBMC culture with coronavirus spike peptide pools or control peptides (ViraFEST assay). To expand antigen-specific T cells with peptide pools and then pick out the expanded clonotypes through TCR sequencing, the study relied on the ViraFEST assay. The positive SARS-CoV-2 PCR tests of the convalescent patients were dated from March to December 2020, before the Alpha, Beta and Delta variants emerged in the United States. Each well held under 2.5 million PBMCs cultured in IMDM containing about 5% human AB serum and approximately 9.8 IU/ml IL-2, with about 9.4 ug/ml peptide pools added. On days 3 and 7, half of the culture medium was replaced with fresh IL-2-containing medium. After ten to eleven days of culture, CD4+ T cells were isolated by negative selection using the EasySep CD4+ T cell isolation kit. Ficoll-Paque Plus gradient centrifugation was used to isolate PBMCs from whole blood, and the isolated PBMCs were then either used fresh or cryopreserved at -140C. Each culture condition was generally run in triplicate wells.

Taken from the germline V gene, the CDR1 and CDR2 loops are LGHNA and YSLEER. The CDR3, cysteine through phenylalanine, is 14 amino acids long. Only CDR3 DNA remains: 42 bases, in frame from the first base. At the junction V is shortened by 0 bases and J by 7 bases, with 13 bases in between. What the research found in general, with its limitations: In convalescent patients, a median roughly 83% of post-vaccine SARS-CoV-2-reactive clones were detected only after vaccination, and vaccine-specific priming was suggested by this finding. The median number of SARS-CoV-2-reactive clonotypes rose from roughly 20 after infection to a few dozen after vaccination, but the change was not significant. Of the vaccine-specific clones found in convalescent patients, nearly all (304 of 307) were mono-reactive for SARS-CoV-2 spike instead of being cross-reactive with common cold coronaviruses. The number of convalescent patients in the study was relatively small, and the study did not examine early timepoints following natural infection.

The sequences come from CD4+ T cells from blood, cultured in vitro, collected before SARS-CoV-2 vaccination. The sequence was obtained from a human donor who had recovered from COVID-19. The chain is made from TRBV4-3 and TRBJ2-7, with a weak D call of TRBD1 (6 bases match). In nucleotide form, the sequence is TGCGCCAGCAGCCAAGAAAGGGGGTTGAGGGAGCAGTACTTC. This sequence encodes CASSQERGLREQYF.